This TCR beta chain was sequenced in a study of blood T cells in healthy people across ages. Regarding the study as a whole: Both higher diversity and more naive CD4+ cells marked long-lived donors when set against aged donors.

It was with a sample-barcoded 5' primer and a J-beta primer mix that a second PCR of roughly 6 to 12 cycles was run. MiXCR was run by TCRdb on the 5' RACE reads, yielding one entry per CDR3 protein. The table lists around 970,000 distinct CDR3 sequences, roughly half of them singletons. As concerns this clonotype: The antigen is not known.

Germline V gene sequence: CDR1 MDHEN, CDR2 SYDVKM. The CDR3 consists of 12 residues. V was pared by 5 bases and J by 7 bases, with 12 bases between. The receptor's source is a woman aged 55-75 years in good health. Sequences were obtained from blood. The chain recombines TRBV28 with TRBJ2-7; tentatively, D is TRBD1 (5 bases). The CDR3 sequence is CASSRQPREQYF. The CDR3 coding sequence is TGTGCCAGCAGTCGACAGCCTCGGGAGCAGTACTTC. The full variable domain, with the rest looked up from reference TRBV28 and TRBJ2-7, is DVKVTQSSRYLVKRTGEKVFLECVQDMDHENMFWYRQDPGLGLRLIYFSYDVKMKEKGDIPEGYSVSREKKERFSLILESASTNQTSMYLCASSRQPREQYFGPGTRLTVT.